This note documents a single TCR beta chain sequence. The antigen is unknown. Produced via immunoSEQ multiplex PCR; TCRdb's table is partial and in-frame only. Among some 90,000 clones, nearly 85% were seen once, and the ten largest hold around 15%. These data are taken from a study of PD-1 blockade in classical Hodgkin lymphoma. This sample's time point: cycle 4 day 1 (C4D1), after around six weeks of nivolumab. After autologous stem cell transplantation all patients relapsed, and prior brentuximab vedotin exposure differed between cohorts. CDR1 and CDR2 from the germline V gene are ENHRY and SYGVKD. Trimming stripped 7 bases from V and 0 bases from J, with 9 bases between. The CDR3 sequence is 13 residues long. Study-level findings and limits: Repertoire differences lack defined causes, possibly disease activity or prior therapy. Nivolumab initiation under 1 year post-ASCT meant exclusion. Newly diagnosed patients reportedly had lower baseline TCR diversity than healthy donors.

The rearrangement uses TRBV10-3 and TRBJ1-2; tentatively, D is TRBD1 (5 bases). This clonotype was obtained from a human donor with classical Hodgkin lymphoma. Specimen: peripheral blood mononuclear cells (PBMCs), collected before the fourth cycle of nivolumab. The CDR3 here is CAITDRANYGYTF. The CDR3 DNA sequence: TGTGCCATCACCGACAGAGCTAACTATGGCTACACCTTC.